This TCR beta chain was obtained from a study of cytomegalovirus exposure and HLA in healthy donors (dated by TCRdb to 2016 to 2017). For the wider study: In an earlier analysis of under 750 of the donors, 276 Gb of sequence data and 95 million to 130 million unique TCR beta sequences from about 179 million T cells were reported. An early release that covered roughly 600 HLA-typed donors contained approximately 320 gigabases of sequencing data and some 87 million unique TCR sequences. Of the roughly 390 genotyped donors, about 84% fell in the genetic ancestry cluster associated with self-reported Caucasian donors. The study aimed to test whether cataloging public T cell receptors could reveal signatures of past pathogen exposure. Using immunosequencing, the study profiled T cell repertoires from 550 to 750 subjects and related those repertoires to cytomegalovirus serostatus. Besides the first cohort of roughly 640 subjects, a separate validation cohort made up of 90 to 150 different subjects was used. The study combined high-throughput TCR immunosequencing, statistical association of individual TCRs with disease status, and machine learning to predict cytomegalovirus infection status. A later analysis re-examined previously published TCR beta repertoires from roughly 720 donors and added high-resolution HLA genotyping to investigate patterns of TCR occurrence. Rather than using new phenotypic data, the later analysis identified candidate immune exposures from TCR beta sequences and from how often those sequences occurred across donors. An earlier analysis of approximately 640 of the donors applied high-throughput TCR beta sequencing to assess whether each TCR beta V gene segment acted as functional or pseudogenic. Alongside the repertoire data, information on donor age, sex, ethnicity and CMV serostatus was compiled. In a later genetic analysis, genome-wide SNP genotypes for about 65% of the roughly 700 donors were used, and that subset was treated as a discovery cohort. Every discovery cohort repertoire had been produced on one sequencing platform. HLA typing included class I and class II loci at four-digit resolution. Typing coverage varied by locus: about 620-640 donors for A, B, C, DRB1 and DQB1; under 550 for DQA1; over 600 for DPA1; approximately 490 for DPB1. Because of strong linkage in the cohort, roughly five DR-DQ haplotypes were treated as single units for association and clustering. Across 300 to 400 genotyped donors of the cohort, an average of about 220,000 unique TCR beta nucleotide sequences per donor were sequenced, and roughly 18% of those sequences were non-productive. What the work shows at the level of the full study, not this receptor alone: A group of highly shared sequence variants was considered likely to be a technical artifact of the sequencing pipeline. In a later genetic analysis, a missense DCLRE1C variant was associated with V-gene and J-gene trimming of TCR beta chains, and the association was replicated in an independent cohort. Immune exposure information for the cohort was limited to CMV serostatus. A later analysis found that TCR association rates varied across HLA loci, with DRB1 alleles showing the most associated TCRs and HLA-C alleles the fewest. Presence/absence analyses assumed roughly uniform sequencing depth across donors, an assumption that may not hold. The 87-base-pair reads could not distinguish some IMGT-functional V segments, including TRBV6-2 and TRBV6-3, so those segments were excluded. The authors suggested that the approach could potentially be generalized to other disease states and immunological phenotypes. A further reported finding was that TCR beta sequences accurately predicted the HLA-A and HLA-B alleles for most subjects in the first cohort. A later analysis associated about 17,000 TCR beta sequences with specific HLA alleles at a false discovery rate of 0.05. A later analysis reported that several top co-occurrence clusters appeared linked to parvovirus B19, influenza, CMV and Epstein-Barr virus. When HLA alleles, especially DR and DQ, strongly co-occurred, TCR associations were difficult to assign to individual alleles. Correlated functional status among segregating V segments might be attributable to linkage disequilibrium, but an unknown experimental factor could not be ruled out. Cytomegalovirus status was reported to be diagnosed by the classifier with high specificity and sensitivity in both the original and validation cohorts. A few of the identified cytomegalovirus-associated TCR beta chains were confirmed in vitro to be specific for cytomegalovirus antigens. Most TCR sequences were observed very rarely across donors, whereas some public TCRs were present in many individuals. In an earlier analysis of fewer than 750 of the donors, most TCR beta V segments were observed in productive rearrangements about 90% or about 30% of the time, broadly matching IMGT annotations. Only TCR beta chains were sequenced in this cohort, and the absence of alpha or paired-chain data limited detectable features. Because counts were too low, roughly 16 rarely observed V segments, including chromosome 9 orphons, were excluded from the earlier analysis of 587 of the donors. Because some donors lacked HLA typing at each locus, the association tests relied only on the typed subset. A later analysis found that HLA-associated TCR beta chains were more clonally expanded and had lower generation probabilities than equally common non-associated chains. In the study, 164 TCR beta chains were listed as associated with cytomegalovirus. A later genetic analysis reported fewer N-insertions in productive TCRs among donors in an Asian-associated ancestry cluster than the roughly 620-donor mean. A later analysis found that most CMV-associated TCR beta chains appeared HLA-restricted, with HLA associations seemingly driven largely by CMV exposure.

The cohort was made up of around 720 healthy bone marrow donors. At the time of sampling, all cohort members were nominally healthy, though unrecorded immune exposures were likely present. The donor tested CMV seronegative, placing the donor among the 350 to 400 seronegative members of the cohort. A peripheral blood sample was provided by each donor, and peripheral blood mononuclear cells were used for TCR beta sequencing. The Qiagen DNeasy Blood Extraction Kit was used to extract genomic DNA from the blood cell samples. Comments on this clone: The antigen it binds to is not known. The input lacks base qualities; no much larger clone sits a single base away.

The CDR3 measures 15 amino acids from cysteine to phenylalanine. The kept DNA is CDR3 alone, 45 bases in frame from the first base. V lost 6 bases and J lost 4 bases, and the count of bases not matched to a germline gene is 6. The germline V gene gives CDR1 as SNHLY and CDR2 as FYNNEI. The receptor library was made with the immunoSEQ multiplex PCR assay. A mixture of 60 forward primers for TCR Vbeta segments and 13 reverse primers for TCR Jbeta segments was used in the multiplex PCR. A multiplex PCR assay on genomic DNA amplified the CDR3 region of rearranged TCR beta genes. On the Illumina HiSeq System, the amplified TCR beta libraries were sequenced as 87-base-pair reads. The paper's processing steps were these. Across the 666 repertoires, a later analysis counted 78 million or so unique TCR beta chains, 9 million to 14 million of which were shared by at least two donors. A nearest-neighbor algorithm error-corrected the raw reads and collapsed the reads into unique sequences, merging closely related sequences to remove PCR and sequencing errors. CDR3 sequences were aligned to IMGT reference sequences to assign V, D and J gene segments. For a sequence to be retained, a match of at least six nucleotides was required to both a V gene segment and a J gene segment. A rearrangement counted as productive if the CDR3 had no stop codons and remained in frame with V and J, and every other rearrangement counted as non-productive. CDR3 was defined by IMGT convention, running from the second conserved V-encoded cysteine to the conserved J-encoded phenylalanine. The earlier analysis of some 540 of the donors excluded any sequence lacking an unambiguous match to a single V gene segment. An earlier analysis of approximately 590 of the donors classified V segments as functional when productive rearrangements were above 56.7% and as segregating when the standard deviation between donors was above 5%. A statistical classification framework was built for diagnosing cytomegalovirus status from the catalog of TCR beta chain sequences. A later analysis assigned V and J genes by comparing TCR nucleotide sequences with IMGT/GENE-DB human TR gene sequences. The TCRdist pipeline was used in a later analysis to assign CDR3 sequences and most-parsimonious VDJ recombination scenarios. In a later analysis, each TCR beta chain was defined by its CDR3 amino acid sequence together with its V-gene family, and reads lacking a unique V-gene family were excluded. To address suspected cross-contamination and a sequencing artifact, a later analysis removed approximately 590 highly shared, low-generation-probability nucleotide sequences. For each public chain, a later analysis derived a clonal expansion index from normalized ranks of inferred template counts within each repertoire. Generation probabilities in a later analysis came from a VDJ recombination model fitted to out-of-frame rearrangements, and those results were checked against IGoR. In a later analysis, TCR-TCR, TCR-HLA and TCR-CMV co-occurrence was scored with hypergeometric tests, and a repertoire-size bias correction was applied to TCR pairs. False discovery rates were estimated in a later analysis by permuting HLA or CMV assignments 20 times. In a later analysis, co-occurring TCRs were grouped with DBSCAN, and TCRdist sequence similarity was added when clustering was performed within HLA-allele-positive subsets. Repertoires with fewer than 30,000 or more than 120,000 public chains were left out of co-occurrence clustering, as were five repertoires with anomalous nucleotide sharing. TCRdb retrieved this table from immuneACCESS and kept in-frame rearrangements only. Not all clones are present; in checked studies, unresolved V genes account for under half, and no reason is known for the remainder. V and J calls and clone size follow that table, whereas D and trimming were derived from the DNA. Across this sample there are 250,000 to 350,000 clones, with under 90% seen only once. The top ten constitute more than 0.3% of the sample.

Recombination linked TRBV2 to TRBJ2-6, with TRBD1 identical over 7 junction bases. The source of this sequence is a girl aged 2-10 years in good health and CMV-seronegative. The source material was PBMCs. The base sequence is TGTGCCAGCAGGGTTGACAGGGCAGGGGCCAACGTCCTGACTTTC. This is translated as CASRVDRAGANVLTF.